This T cell receptor beta chain came from a study of blood T cell repertoires in COVID-19. This clone was counted once. This CDR3 spans 15 amino acids. The germline V gene has CDR1 SGHVS and CDR2 FQNEAQ. The junction had 6 bases not matched to a gene; V was cut back by 4 bases and J by 4 bases. Using immunoSEQ multiplex PCR, the repertoire was profiled, and TCRdb retains in-frame clones only, with some absent. The top ten clones hold around 2.1% of a sample with 150,000 to 200,000 clones, roughly 87% of them seen once. The chain recombines TRBV7-8 with TRBJ1-2; TRBD1 agrees at 10 bases. This TCR came from a woman younger than 45 who had recovered from COVID-19. Source material: PBMCs or T cells enriched from blood (not recorded which). This CDR3 is CASSSGRTGGYGYTF. The CDR3 DNA is TGTGCCAGCAGCTCAGGCAGGACAGGGGGCTATGGCTACACCTTC.